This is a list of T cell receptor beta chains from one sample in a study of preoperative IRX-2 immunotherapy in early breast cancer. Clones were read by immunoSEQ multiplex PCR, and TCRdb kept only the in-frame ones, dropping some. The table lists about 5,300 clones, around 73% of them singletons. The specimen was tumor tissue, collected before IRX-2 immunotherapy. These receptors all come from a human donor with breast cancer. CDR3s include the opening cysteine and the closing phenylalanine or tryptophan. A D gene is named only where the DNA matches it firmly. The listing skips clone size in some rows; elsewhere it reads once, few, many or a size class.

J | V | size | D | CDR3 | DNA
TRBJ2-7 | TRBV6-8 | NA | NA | CASSYGGGVEQYF | TGTGCCAGCAGTTACGGTGGTGGGGTGGAGCAGTACTTC
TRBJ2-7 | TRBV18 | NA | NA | CASSRSSGKLLTYEQYF | TGTGCCAGCTCACGTTCGTCAGGCAAACTCCTTACCTACGAGCAGTACTTC
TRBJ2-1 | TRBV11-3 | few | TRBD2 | CASSSSGRLDEQFF | TGTGCCAGCAGCAGTAGCGGGAGGTTGGATGAGCAGTTCTTC
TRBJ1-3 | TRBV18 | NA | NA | CASSPLTNWRSGNTIYF | TGTGCCAGCTCACCCCTTACCAACTGGAGGTCTGGAAACACCATATATTTT
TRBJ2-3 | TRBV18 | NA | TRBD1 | CASSSRDRDADTQYF | TGTGCCAGCTCCTCACGGGACAGGGACGCAGATACGCAGTATTTT
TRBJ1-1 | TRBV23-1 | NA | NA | CASSLGKGSEAFF | TGCGCCAGCAGCTTGGGGAAGGGGAGTGAAGCTTTCTTT
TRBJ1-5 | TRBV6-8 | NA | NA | CASGEFSGIQPQHF | TGTGCCAGCGGAGAGTTTTCAGGGATTCAGCCCCAGCATTTT
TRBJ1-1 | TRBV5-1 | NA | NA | CASGGDPRTLNTEAFF | TGCGCCAGCGGGGGGGACCCCAGGACTTTGAACACTGAAGCTTTCTTT
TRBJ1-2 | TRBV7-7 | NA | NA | CASSQDLVGAGFYGYTF | TGTGCCAGCAGCCAAGATCTTGTAGGGGCTGGGTTCTATGGCTACACCTTC
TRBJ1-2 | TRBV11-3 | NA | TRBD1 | CASSQALDRVLGGYTF | TGTGCCAGCAGCCAAGCATTGGACAGGGTCCTCGGAGGCTACACCTTC
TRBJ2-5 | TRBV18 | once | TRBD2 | CASSPGREKTQYF | TGTGCCAGCTCACCAGGGCGGGAGAAGACCCAGTACTTC
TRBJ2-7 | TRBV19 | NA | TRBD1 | CASSDTGGYEQYF | TGTGCCAGTAGCGATACAGGGGGCTACGAGCAGTACTTC
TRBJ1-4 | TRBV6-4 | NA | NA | CASRMGEKLFF | TGTGCCAGCAGGATGGGGGAAAAACTGTTTTTT